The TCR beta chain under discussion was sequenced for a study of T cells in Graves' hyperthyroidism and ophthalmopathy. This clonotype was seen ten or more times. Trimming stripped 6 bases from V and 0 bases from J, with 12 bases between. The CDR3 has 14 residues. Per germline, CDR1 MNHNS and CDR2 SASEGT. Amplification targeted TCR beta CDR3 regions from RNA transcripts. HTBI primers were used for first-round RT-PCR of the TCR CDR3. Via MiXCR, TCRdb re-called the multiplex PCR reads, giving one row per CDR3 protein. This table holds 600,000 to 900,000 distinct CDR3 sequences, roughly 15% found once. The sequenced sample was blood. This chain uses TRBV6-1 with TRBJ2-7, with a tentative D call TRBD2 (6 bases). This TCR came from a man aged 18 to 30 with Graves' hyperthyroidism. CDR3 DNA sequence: TGTGCCAGCAGGAAGGCGGGGAGCTCCTACGAGCAGTACTTC. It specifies CASRKAGSSYEQYF.